This T cell receptor beta chain originates from a study of metastatic and nonmetastatic thyroid tumors. Study context: Where malignant and benign thyroid patients were concerned, repertoires were compared across blood and tumor or nodule tissue. Study-level findings and limits: TCR beta diversity was reportedly significantly higher in malignant thyroid tumors than benign nodules, in blood and tumor.

This clone was seen only once. Its matching antigen is unknown. In the original processing: Built for papillary thyroid cancer, a distant-metastasis classifier drew on CDR3 differences across clinicopathological groups. TCRdb re-processed the PCR reads through MiXCR. Clone size and V and J calls follow TCRdb, not the original study. The sample yields tens of thousands of clones, just over 35% seen once. Treatment of any kind had been given to no patient before thyroid surgery. Unmatched junction bases numbered 7, after V lost 5 bases and J lost 0 bases. Germline-derived CDR1 and CDR2 are DFQATT and SNEGSKA (reference sequence). The CDR3 consists of 15 residues.

This chain uses TRBV20-1 with TRBJ2-1, with 7 bases that match TRBD2. The clonotype was recovered from a female donor with papillary thyroid cancer or a benign thyroid nodule (not recorded which). Some clones in this sample may be carry-over from other donors' samples. The sequenced sample was tumor tissue. CDR3 sequence: CSAGGLPSSYNEQFF. The CDR3 coding sequence is TGCAGTGCTGGGGGACTACCGAGCTCCTACAATGAGCAGTTCTTC.